This entry lists 2 T cell receptor beta chains sequenced from one sample in a study of blood T cells in healthy people across ages. Sample-barcoded 5' priming and a J-beta primer mix drove a second PCR of about 7 to 12 cycles. Via MiXCR, TCRdb re-called the 5' RACE reads, giving one row per CDR3 protein. The table shows about a million distinct CDR3 sequences, with 51% occurring only once. Sample: blood. Source of these receptors: a woman aged 60 to 75 in good health.

The V call is TRBV6-6, the J call TRBJ2-5, with 8 bases lining up with TRBD1. Germline CDR1 reads MNHNY; CDR2 reads SVGAGI (reference sequence). The CDR3 is 16 amino acids. Losses at the gene ends were 6 bases for V and 4 bases for J; bases not matched to a gene: 13. The CDR3 here is CASRPRTGRNGETQYF. The DNA for the CDR3 is TGTGCCAGCAGACCCCGGACAGGGCGAAATGGAGAGACCCAGTACTTC.

This chain uses TRBV18 with TRBJ2-2, with a possible D match to TRBD2 (6 bases). Germline lookup yields CDR1 KGHSH and CDR2 LQKENI. V lost 3 bases, J lost 3 bases, and 11 bases lay in between. This CDR3 spans 15 amino acids. Here the CDR3 DNA reads TGTGCCAGCTCACCTGTGGGAGGAGACACCGGGGAGCTGTTTTTT. This encodes CASSPVGGDTGELFF.